These T cell receptor beta chains were read from a single sample in a study of blood T cell repertoires in COVID-19. Produced via immunoSEQ multiplex PCR; TCRdb's table is partial and in-frame only. Among about 190,000 clones listed, approximately 90% were seen once. Sequences were obtained from peripheral blood. The receptors were sampled from a man aged 35 to 55 with active or convalescent COVID-19. CDR3s leave out the opening cysteine and the closing phenylalanine or tryptophan. Some rows mark clone size as missing; the rest say once, few, many or name a class of expanded clone.

>TRBJ1-6|TRBV6-1|NA
ASSEMEGSYNSPLH
>TRBJ2-1|TRBV19|few
ASDNRGRLYGEQF
>TRBJ2-5|TRBV18|NA
ASSPLTAETQY
>TRBJ1-2|TRBV3-1/TRBV3-2|NA
ASSQKGQALNYGYT
>TRBJ1-2|TRBV12-5|NA
ASGLGDRGSGYT
>TRBJ2-7|TRBV20-1|few
SASSGRDAEQY
>TRBJ1-4|TRBV2|NA
ASRSTETAEKLF
>TRBJ1-1|TRBV11-2|few
ASSSDRLMNTEAF
>TRBJ2-3|TRBV18|NA
ASSPLAGGPSDTQY
>TRBJ1-2|TRBV18|NA
ASSPLTQGRYT
>TRBJ1-1|TRBV29-1|NA
SVDTPGMNTEAF
>TRBJ1-6|TRBV5-1|NA
ASSGIYPPGAGSPLH
>TRBJ1-2|TRBV19|few
ASSSPGQNYGYT
>TRBJ2-7|TRBV5-5|NA
ASSLQTASGGHPYEQY
>TRBJ1-2|TRBV7-9|NA
ASSLGVGHLEGYT
>TRBJ2-7|TRBV5-1|NA
ASSISGGEQY
>TRBJ1-5|TRBV28|NA
ASSRGGTGSQPQH
>TRBJ1-1|TRBV19|NA
ASRLADKNTEAF
>TRBJ2-2|TRBV21-1|NA
ASSKGRNGAEPTSGSCGGELF
>TRBJ2-7|TRBV3-1/TRBV3-2|NA
ASAENPGTGGSYEQY
>TRBJ2-1|TRBV25-1|once
ASSDGTVPRNEQF
>TRBJ1-5|TRBV19|NA
ASRQDGGPRQPQH
>TRBJ2-1|TRBV28|NA
ASSGLAGELAEQF
>TRBJ2-1|TRBV19|NA
ASSPRQGRYDEQF
>TRBJ2-1|TRBV28|few
ASHPGGQFFPEQF
>TRBJ1-5|TRBV5-1|NA
ASSPRGISNQPQH
>TRBJ1-1|TRBV7-8|NA
ASSQSQNTEAF
>TRBJ1-2|TRBV3-1/TRBV3-2|once
ASRPTIRDISIYGYT
>TRBJ2-3|TRBV24-1|NA
ATSSPSGDTLADTQY
>TRBJ2-4|TRBV10-2|NA
ASSESNLPGAKNIQY
>TRBJ2-1|TRBV19|NA
ASSTTPGTRKRGEQF
>TRBJ2-7|TRBV7-9|NA
ASSLEAGQLYEQY